What follows are 8 T cell receptor beta chains derived from one specimen sequenced in a study of molecular identifiers for immune sequencing clone quantification (dated by TCRdb to 2016 to 2019). The library was built by means of PCR. TCRdb shows the sequencer as Illumina HiSeq 4000. Using fastp trimming at Q25 and MiXCR clonotype assembly, TCRdb reanalyzed the public sequencing data and kept in-frame beta chains. Here each entry gathers all rows of one CDR3 protein and keeps the most common genes and DNA. For this sample the table gives 400,000 to 600,000 distinct CDR3 sequences, of which about a fifth were detected only once. The ten largest clones add up to about 0.84% of the sample. The sequenced material came from naive CD8+ T cells from blood, with Jurkat cell RNA spiked in. This specimen's cell subset or site label, interpreted: FACS-sorted CD8+CD4-CCR7+CD45RA+ naive T cells. These receptors all come from a human donor in good health. Some libraries in this study had Jurkat cell RNA spiked in.

The V gene is TRBV7-9, the J gene TRBJ1-1, with no clear D. The V gene lost 6 bases and the J gene lost 1 base, with 9 bases spanning the gap. CDR1 SEHNR and CDR2 FQNEAQ come from the germline V gene (reference sequence). There are 13 residues in the CDR3. CDR3 nucleotides: TGTGCCAGCAGGGACGGACCGAACACTGAAGCTTTCTTT. Its translation is CASRDGPNTEAFF.

As concerns this clonotype: A much more abundant neighbour one base away suggests this may be a read error. Here the CDR3 omits its conserved ending phenylalanine or tryptophan, so a read error is the likely source. This chain uses TRBV29-1 with TRBJ1-1, with 7 nucleotides matching TRBD1. CDR3 length: 11 residues. V trimming: 6 bases; J trimming: 9 bases; junction bases outside the gene matches: 7. Germline V gene lookup returns CDR1 SQVTM and CDR2 ANQGSEA. The CDR3 DNA is TGCAGCGTCACAATGACAGGGAAAGCTTTCCTT. It yields the protein CSVTMTGKAFL.

Worth noting for this clonotype: Since a much larger clone is just one base distant, this may be a read error. The rearrangement links TRBV5-1 to TRBJ2-3; TRBD1 matches 8 bases. V lost 0 bases and J lost 4; bases outside the gene matches: 7. CDR1 and CDR2 (germline): SGHRS, YFSETQ. This CDR3 has 16 amino acids. Here the CDR3 reads CASSLGQGSLSDTQYF. Written as DNA, the CDR3 is TGCGCCAGCAGCTTGGGACAGGGGAGTTTGTCAGATACGCAGTATTTT.

The table lists this clonotype with a few counts. The chain has TRBV7-3 and TRBJ2-3; 14 bases are shared with TRBD2. Trimming at V came to 5 bases and at J to 3 bases, leaving 7 bases not matched to a gene. From germline, CDR1 is SGHTA and CDR2 FQGTGA. This CDR3 region has 17 residues. DNA of the CDR3: TGTGCCAGCAGCGTCGGGACTAGCGGGAGAAGAACAGATACGCAGTATTTT. Amino acids: CASSVGTSGRRTDTQYF.

This clonotype has at least ten counts. The chain recombines TRBV12-3 or TRBV12-4 with TRBJ2-3; D not certain. The CDR3 runs 12 residues. V lost 5 bases and J lost 6, with 9 bases in between. CDR3 coding DNA: TGTGCCAGCAGTCTCCCCCCGGATACGCAGTATTTT. It yields the protein CASSLPPDTQYF.

This clonotype was recorded many times. The chain is built from TRBV29-1 and TRBJ2-2; D is unresolved. CDR1 is SQVTM, CDR2 ANQGSEA, per germline. V lost 1 base, J lost 0 bases, and 9 bases lay in between. The CDR3 is 15 amino acids. The CDR3 region has the DNA TGCAGCGTTGAAGGCTGGGCCCCGAACACCGGGGAGCTGTTTTTT. Encoded protein: CSVEGWAPNTGELFF.

This clonotype came up a few times. The J gene is TRBJ2-7, the V gene TRBV30; maybe TRBD2 (5 bases). The V end lost 0 bases, the J end lost 5 bases, and 11 bases lay between the germline ends. The CDR3 length is 13 residues. The germline V gene encodes CDR1 GTSNPN and CDR2 SVGIG (reference sequence). The CDR3 spells CAWSVLGVDEQYF. CDR3 in DNA: TGTGCCTGGAGTGTTCTGGGAGTCGACGAGCAGTACTTC.

The table lists this clonotype with many counts. The chain carries TRBV5-4 and TRBJ2-3; TRBD1 or TRBD2 may be the D gene (5 bases each). The V gene's germline CDR1 is SGHNT and CDR2 YYREEE (reference sequence). Trimming stripped 4 bases from V and 4 bases from J, with 13 bases between. The CDR3 contains 14 residues. In DNA, the CDR3 is TGTGCCAGCAGCCCGCCAGGGACCTCAGATACGCAGTATTTT. Its translation: CASSPPGTSDTQYF.